This entry lists 29 T cell receptor beta chains sequenced from one sample in a study of T cell responses to AZD1222 COVID-19 vaccine. Sequencing used immunoSEQ multiplex PCR; TCRdb keeps in-frame clones, though not all of them. The repertoire includes more than 85,000 clones, approximately 90% of them detected once, and roughly 7.5% sits in the top ten. The source was peripheral blood, collected on day 0 of AZD1222 vaccination. These receptors all come from an adult in good health.

J is TRBJ2-2 and V is TRBV7-6; 8 bases map to TRBD2. The J segment lost 4 bases and the V segment lost 2 bases, leaving 18 bases of the junction unmatched. The CDR3 has 20 amino acids. Germline-derived CDR1 and CDR2 are SGHVS and FNYEAQ. The CDR3 region is CASSLTLREGMYGGTGELFF. The CDR3 coding sequence is TGTGCCAGCAGCTTAACCCTACGGGAGGGAATGTACGGAGGCACCGGGGAGCTGTTTTTT.

This clone occurred once. V and J are TRBV6-5 and TRBJ1-3; D gene unclear. Per the germline V gene, CDR1 is MNHEY and CDR2 is SVGAGI. The CDR3 loop spans 15 amino acids. The V end was cut by 6 bases, the J end by 0 bases, with 12 bases between. CDR3 coding DNA: TGTGCCAGCAGACCCCGGCGGAGCTCTGGAAACACCATATATTTT. Protein sequence: CASRPRRSSGNTIYF.

V and J are TRBV5-8 and TRBJ1-6, with D tentatively TRBD1 (5 bases). CDR3 size: 16 residues. With 2 bases removed from V and 2 bases from J, the gap between germline ends came to 11 bases. Germline lookup yields CDR1 SGHTS and CDR2 YDEGEE. Here the CDR3 DNA reads TGTGCCAGCAGCTTAGGAGCAGGGACCTATAATTCACCCCTCCACTTT. Its protein product is CASSLGAGTYNSPLHF.

The gene calls are TRBV12-3 or TRBV12-4 and TRBJ1-1; D gene ambiguous. The ends were cut back, 8 bases at V and 11 bases at J, with 15 bases in the middle. The length of the CDR3 is 11 residues. The CDR3 sequence: CASAKAGVAFF. Written as DNA, the CDR3 is TGTGCCAGCGCCAAGGCAGGTGTCGCTTTCTTT.

The J gene is TRBJ1-2, the V gene TRBV7-6; the D gene is possibly TRBD1 (5 bases). CDR1 and CDR2 from the germline V gene are SGHVS and FNYEAQ. The V end was cut by 1 base, the J end by 0 bases, with 15 bases between. The CDR3 length is 17 residues. The CDR3: CASSLGARTQTNYGYTF. In DNA form, the CDR3 reads TGTGCCAGCAGCTTAGGAGCTCGGACACAGACTAACTATGGCTACACCTTC.

The V and J genes are TRBV9 and TRBJ2-5; maybe TRBD2 (6 bases). The CDR3 is made up of 16 amino acids. CDR1 is SGDLS and CDR2 is YYNGEE in the germline V gene. Deletions cut 3 bases from V and 5 bases from J, with 20 bases between. The CDR3 region has the DNA TGTGCCAGCAGCGCCCAGATGGGGACTTTTGTTGAGACCCAGTACTTC. Translating it yields CASSAQMGTFVETQYF.

The chain couples TRBV19 to TRBJ1-6, with D perhaps TRBD1 (5 bases). The V gene's germline CDR1 is LNHDA and CDR2 SQIVND (reference sequence). The CDR3 extends over 17 amino acids. The V end was cut by 7 bases, the J end by 0 bases, with 16 bases between. The CDR3 spells CASTPAGPSSYNSPLHF. The CDR3 DNA sequence: TGTGCCAGTACCCCAGCGGGACCCAGCTCCTATAATTCACCCCTCCACTTT.

V and J are TRBV30 and TRBJ1-1; a possible D gene is TRBD1 (5 bases). CDR3 length: 13 amino acids. Germline V CDR1 and CDR2: GTSNPN, SVGIG (reference sequence). Trimming took off 3 bases at V and 3 bases at J, with 11 bases between the two ends. Written as DNA, the CDR3 is TGTGCCTGGAGCCGGGGGGAGGACACTGAAGCTTTCTTT. Translated: CAWSRGEDTEAFF.

This chain uses TRBV6-5 with TRBJ1-2, with TRBD1 identical over 9 bases. The CDR3 is 15 amino acids. V shed 6 bases, J shed 1 base, and the junction held 6 bases outside the gene matches. Germline V gives CDR1 MNHEY, CDR2 SVGAGI. CDR3 nucleotides: TGTGCCAGCAGACGGGACAGGGTTCATAACTATGGCTACACCTTC. It codes for CASRRDRVHNYGYTF.

The chain employs TRBV7-9 and TRBJ2-7, with 7 bases fitting TRBD1. With 3 bases clipped from V and 4 bases from J, the junction kept 6 bases outside the gene matches. The CDR3 extends over 14 amino acids. Germline loops: CDR1 SEHNR, CDR2 FQNEAQ (reference sequence). The CDR3 sequence is CASSFIDRVYEQYF. CDR3 coding DNA: TGTGCCAGCAGCTTTATCGACAGGGTTTACGAGCAGTACTTC.

The J gene is TRBJ2-1, the V gene TRBV7-9; 10 nucleotides line up with TRBD2. The CDR3 spans 19 residues. Per germline, CDR1 SEHNR and CDR2 FQNEAQ (reference sequence). Trimming at V came to 6 bases and at J to 3 bases, leaving 17 bases not matched to a gene. CDR3 sequence reads: CASRPQGQPSGGDYNEQFF. The DNA of the CDR3 is TGTGCCAGCAGGCCTCAGGGACAGCCAAGCGGGGGGGACTACAATGAGCAGTTCTTC.

The V and J genes are TRBV9 and TRBJ2-3; D gene unclear. Germline CDR1 reads SGDLS; CDR2 reads YYNGEE. Trimming shortened V by 3 bases and J by 3 bases, and 5 bases separated the two germline ends. The length of the CDR3 is 12 residues. The CDR3 sequence: CASSAGTDTQYF. DNA for the CDR3: TGTGCCAGCAGCGCCGGTACAGATACGCAGTATTTT.

V usage is TRBV5-1 and J usage is TRBJ1-3; D is ambiguous. From germline, CDR1 is SGHRS and CDR2 YFSETQ. V was pared by 4 bases and J by 2 bases, with 4 bases between. This CDR3 is 12 amino acids long. The CDR3 coding sequence is TGCGCCAGCAGCCCCGCTGGAAACACCATATATTTT. As protein: CASSPAGNTIYF.

This chain links TRBV27 with TRBJ1-6, with D tentatively TRBD1 (6 bases). Per the germline V gene, CDR1 is MNHEY and CDR2 is SMNVEV (reference sequence). Trimming removed 5 bases from V and 5 bases from J, with 13 bases in between. This CDR3 comprises 15 residues. As DNA, the CDR3 is TGTGCCAGCAGTCCCCAGGGGTTAAATAATTCACCCCTCCACTTT. This gives the protein CASSPQGLNNSPLHF.

This rearrangement joins TRBV30 to TRBJ1-5; D unclear. Germline CDR1 is GTSNPN and CDR2 is SVGIG (reference sequence). The CDR3 extends over 14 amino acids. Trimming stripped 0 bases from V and 6 bases from J, with 12 bases between. Here the CDR3 DNA reads TGTGCCTGGAGTGTAGGTAGTTTCGCTCAGCCCCAGCATTTT. Its translation is CAWSVGSFAQPQHF.

The V gene is TRBV18, the J gene TRBJ1-4, with a possible D match to TRBD1 (5 bases). CDR3 length equals 17 residues. The V gene's germline CDR1 is KGHSH and CDR2 LQKENI. The V end lost 0 bases, the J end lost 3 bases, and 14 bases lay between the germline ends. CDR3 loop: CASSPPGSTVANEKLFF. CDR3 DNA: TGTGCCAGCTCACCACCGGGGTCGACAGTAGCTAATGAAAAACTGTTTTTT.

The V and J genes are TRBV27 and TRBJ2-7, with TRBD1 matching over 8 bases. V lost 5 bases, J lost 4 bases, and 7 bases stayed unmatched. The CDR3 has 14 residues. Germline CDR1 and CDR2: MNHEY and SMNVEV (reference sequence). CDR3 in DNA: TGTGCCAGCAGTCTCAGGGGGCCCGGATACGAGCAGTACTTC. Translated: CASSLRGPGYEQYF.

The chain joins TRBV9 to TRBJ2-5; 9 bases are a match to TRBD1. Germline loops: CDR1 SGDLS, CDR2 YYNGEE. V lost 4 bases to trimming and J lost 5 bases; unmatched junction nucleotides: 6. This CDR3 contains 14 residues. CDR3 DNA: TGTGCCAGCAGCTCACGGACAGGGGTGGAGACCCAGTACTTC. It specifies CASSSRTGVETQYF. Full variable domain (outside the CDR3, taken from reference TRBV9 and TRBJ2-5): DSGVTQTPKHLITATGQRVTLRCSPRSGDLSVYWYQQSLDQGLQFLIQYYNGEERAKGNILERFSAQQFPDLHSELNLSSLELGDSALYFCASSSRTGVETQYFGPGTRLLVL.

The table lists this clone with a count of one. This rearrangement joins TRBV27 to TRBJ1-5; the D gene is possibly TRBD1 (5 bases). The CDR3 has 14 amino acids. V dropped 3 bases and J dropped 4 bases, with 10 bases sitting between them. CDR1 and CDR2 (germline): MNHEY, SMNVEV (reference sequence). The CDR3 sequence is CASSFVGENQPQHF. CDR3 sequence (DNA): TGTGCCAGCAGTTTTGTGGGGGAAAATCAGCCCCAGCATTTT.

This chain joins TRBV19 and TRBJ2-7, with D maybe TRBD1 (5 bases). This CDR3 is built from 15 residues. The germline V gene encodes CDR1 LNHDA and CDR2 SQIVND (reference sequence). The V gene lost 5 bases and the J gene lost 3 bases, with 17 bases spanning the gap. Written as DNA, the CDR3 is TGTGCCAGTAGTGCCGGTACGGATGGACACTACGAGCAGTACTTC. Translating gives CASSAGTDGHYEQYF.

V gene TRBV10-3 combines with J gene TRBJ2-7, with D unclear. Trimming took 0 bases from V and 0 from J, leaving 9 bases between them. CDR1 and CDR2 (germline): ENHRY, SYGVKD. The CDR3 loop spans 15 amino acids. The CDR3 reads CAISESGQSSYEQYF. The CDR3 bases are TGTGCCATCAGTGAGTCGGGTCAGAGCTCCTACGAGCAGTACTTC.

V and J are TRBV27 and TRBJ1-4, with D unresolved. The germline V and J ends were trimmed by 5 bases and 0 bases, with 7 bases remaining between them. The CDR3 spans 14 residues. Germline values: CDR1 MNHEY, CDR2 SMNVEV (reference sequence). The CDR3 is CASSKVATNEKLFF. The CDR3 region has the DNA TGTGCCAGCAGTAAAGTTGCAACTAATGAAAAACTGTTTTTT.

The chain employs TRBV4-2 and TRBJ2-3, with a weak D call TRBD2 (5 bases). V gave up 4 bases and J gave up 2 bases, with 19 bases separating them. The CDR3 extends over 17 amino acids. Germline CDR1 LGHNA, CDR2 YNFKEQ. The CDR3 nucleotides read TGTGCCAGCAGCCCACCAAGTCTGAGCGGTTCCACAGATACGCAGTATTTT. Translation gives CASSPPSLSGSTDTQYF.

The chain couples TRBV15 to TRBJ1-6; D not certain. This CDR3 spans 15 amino acids. V lost 0 bases and J 5 bases, leaving 8 bases between the germline ends. The germline gives CDR1 LNHNV, CDR2 YYDKDF (reference sequence). CDR3 DNA: TGTGCCACCAGCAGAGATCGCGCCGATAATTCACCCCTCCACTTT. This translates into CATSRDRADNSPLHF.

V is TRBV7-9 and J is TRBJ1-2; 9 bases align to TRBD1. CDR3 size: 14 residues. The germline V gene has CDR1 SEHNR and CDR2 FQNEAQ (reference sequence). J lost 7 bases, V lost 1 base, and 4 bases had no gene match. The CDR3 sequence is CASSLGDRAPGYTF. DNA of the CDR3: TGTGCCAGCAGCTTAGGGGACAGGGCCCCTGGCTACACCTTC.

This chain links TRBV7-3 with TRBJ1-1, with D hard to call. Per germline, CDR1 SGHTA and CDR2 FQGTGA. Trimming pared 2 bases from V and 0 bases from J, leaving 10 bases between. The CDR3 contains 15 residues. The CDR3 sequence: CASSLDSGMNTEAFF. The DNA for the CDR3 is TGTGCCAGCAGCTTAGATTCGGGGATGAACACTGAAGCTTTCTTT.

The CDR3 protein is CASSQGWQGAEAFF. The CDR3 DNA sequence: TGTGCCAGCAGCCAAGGATGGCAGGGTGCTGAAGCTTTCTTT. The gene calls are TRBV3-1 (or the pseudogene TRBV3-2) and TRBJ1-1, with D tentatively TRBD1 (5 bases). V lost 1 base, J lost 6 bases, and 12 bases lay in between. CDR1 is LGHDT and CDR2 is YNNKEL in the germline V gene (reference sequence). The CDR3 is made up of 14 amino acids.

This clone was detected only a few times. This chain joins TRBV6-5 and TRBJ2-2; tentatively, D is TRBD2 (5 bases). Trimming cost V 8 bases and J 6 bases, with 13 bases left between them. The CDR3 has 13 residues. Germline values: CDR1 MNHEY, CDR2 SVGAGI. The CDR3 nucleotides are TGTGCCAGCGGACTTAACTATCCCGGGGAGCTGTTTTTT. Its translation is CASGLNYPGELFF.

With respect to this clone: Relative to the germline gene, one junction end is altered; a read error may explain this. J is TRBJ1-1 and V is TRBV20-1, with a possible D match to TRBD1 (6 bases). This CDR3 is built from 11 residues. Per the germline V gene, CDR1 is DFQATT and CDR2 is SNEGSKA (reference sequence). CDR3 bases: TGCAGTGCTCCCGGGGGCACTAAAGCTTTCTTT. It translates to CSAPGGTKAFF.